The text below deals with one T cell receptor beta chain. The V end lost 4 bases, the J end lost 11 bases, and 18 bases lay between the germline ends. CDR3 length: 14 amino acids. From germline, CDR1 is KGHSH and CDR2 LQKENI. The data originate from a study of OX40 agonist ivuxolimab in advanced cancers. Study-wide background: Treatment received earlier with anti-PD-1, anti-PD-L1 or anti-CTLA-4 agents was allowed, and over 30% had some.

Sequencing was performed with immunoSEQ multiplex PCR; in TCRdb, only in-frame clones are kept and a portion is missing. The repertoire includes 68,000 or so clones, just over 85% of them detected once, and roughly 8.6% sits in the top ten. Systemic immunosuppression or a history of autoimmune disease excluded patients. The TCR was taken from an adult with an advanced solid tumor such as melanoma, head and neck, liver or kidney cancer. This rearrangement joins TRBV18 to TRBJ1-5; possible D gene TRBD1, 6 bases. The sample was CD4+ or CD8+ T cells sorted from blood, taken in a trial of the OX40 agonist ivuxolimab. The CDR3 reads CASSLGTSERAQHF. CDR3 nucleotides: TGTGCCAGCTCACTCGGGACATCGGAAAGGGCCCAGCATTTT.